The rows below give T cell receptor beta chains drawn from one sample of a study of OX40 agonist ivuxolimab in advanced cancers. Generated by immunoSEQ multiplex PCR, the TCRdb table keeps only in-frame clones and is missing some. Of 15,000 to 20,000 clones listed, around 82% are singletons. The specimen comprised CD4+ or CD8+ T cells sorted from blood, sampled in a trial of the OX40 agonist ivuxolimab. Receptor source: an adult with an advanced solid tumor such as melanoma, head and neck, liver or kidney cancer. Each CDR3 is given with its conserved first and last residue. D genes are given only for firm matches. The size entry is marked missing in some rows and otherwise reads once, few, many or a size class.

TRBJ1-2,.,TRBD1,TRBV6-5,TGTGCCAGCAGTCAGCACAGGGGGCGCAGTTATGGCTACACCTTC,CASSQHRGRSYGYTF
TRBJ2-3,.,.,TRBV14,TGTGCCAGCAGCCTTACGGGGAATACGCAGTATTTT,CASSLTGNTQYF
TRBJ2-7,.,TRBD1,TRBV5-1,TGCGCCAGCAGCTCAAGGCAGGGGGCGGGCGAGCAGTACTTC,CASSSRQGAGEQYF
TRBJ2-7,.,TRBD1,TRBV28,TGTGCCAGCGAAAAACGGGACAGCCCACGCCACGAGCAGTACTTC,CASEKRDSPRHEQYF
TRBJ2-1,.,.,TRBV7-7,TGTGCCAGCAGCCCCAGGATTACCCGAAGCTCCTACAATGAGCAGTTCTTC,CASSPRITRSSYNEQFF
TRBJ1-1,.,.,TRBV27,TGTGCCAGCAGTTTCGAGAGGCTGAGTTTTGGCACTGAAGCTTTCTTT,CASSFERLSFGTEAFF
TRBJ2-7,few,.,TRBV28,TGTGCCAGCACCGGGGATCCCCACGAGCAGTACTTC,CASTGDPHEQYF
TRBJ2-4,once,TRBD2,TRBV19,TGTGCCAGTACTAGCGGGGGCAAAAACATTCAGTACTTC,CASTSGGKNIQYF
TRBJ1-5,.,.,TRBV21-1,TGTGCCAGCAGCAAAGGGGGAGAGAGACAGATTAATAGCAATCAGCCCCAGCATTTT,CASSKGGERQINSNQPQHF
TRBJ2-1,once,TRBD2,TRBV28,TGTGCCAGCAGTTTATGGGGGCGGCTAGCGGGGGTAAGCTCCTACAATGAGCAGTTCTTC,CASSLWGRLAGVSSYNEQFF
TRBJ1-1,.,.,TRBV4-1,TGCGCCAGCAGCCAAAATAAGAACACTGAAGCTTTCTTT,CASSQNKNTEAFF
TRBJ2-1,few,.,TRBV15,TGTGCCACCAGCAGAGCCCAGACTAGCAATGAGCAGTTCTTC,CATSRAQTSNEQFF
TRBJ1-4,few,.,TRBV19,TGTGCCAGTAGCCCAAGGGAGGAAAAACTGTTTTTT,CASSPREEKLFF
TRBJ2-2,.,.,TRBV25-1,TGTGCCAGCAGTTTTCCAGGGGCGAGGGGCGGGGAGCTGTTTTTT,CASSFPGARGGELFF
TRBJ2-7,.,TRBD2,TRBV19,TGTGCCAGTAGTTCACAGCGGGGGGCCTACGAGCAGTACTTC,CASSSQRGAYEQYF
TRBJ2-7,once,TRBD1,TRBV7-2,TGTGCCAGCAGCTCTAGCGGACAGGGGGCGTCTGAGCAGTACTTC,CASSSSGQGASEQYF
TRBJ1-3,.,.,TRBV10-2,TGCGCCAGCAGTGAGAACTCCCCCATGATGCCGATATATTTT,CASSENSPMMPIYF
TRBJ2-1,.,.,TRBV10-3,TGTGCTACAACCGGGACGTTAGGCGATGAGCAGTTCTTC,CATTGTLGDEQFF
TRBJ1-6,.,.,TRBV5-6,TGTGCCAGCAGCCCCCGGGGACTGAGGGCTTCACCCCTCCACTTT,CASSPRGLRASPLHF
TRBJ2-2,few,.,TRBV2,TGTGCCAGCATGAGGGGGGAGGCCACCGGGGAGCTGTTTTTT,CASMRGEATGELFF
TRBJ2-3,.,TRBD1,TRBV10-3,TGTGCCACCCGGACAGGGGGCCCAGATACGCAGTATTTT,CATRTGGPDTQYF
TRBJ2-1,.,.,TRBV11-3,TGTGCCAGCAGCTTAGGCCCCCAACAAGCTTTGGAGCAGTTCTTC,CASSLGPQQALEQFF
TRBJ2-7,.,TRBD2,TRBV6-4,TGTGCCAGCAGTGAGCTAGCGGGTAGCTCCTACGAGCAGTACTTC,CASSELAGSSYEQYF
TRBJ2-7,.,.,TRBV5-1,TGCGCCAGCAGCACAGAGGACGGTTCGCGGCTGCAGTACTTC,CASSTEDGSRLQYF
TRBJ1-3,.,.,TRBV27,TGTGCCAGCAGTACGACAGTTGGAAACACCATATATTTT,CASSTTVGNTIYF
TRBJ2-1,.,.,TRBV5-4,TGTGCCAGCAGCTTATCCTACAAGCAGTTCTTC,CASSLSYKQFF
TRBJ1-1,.,TRBD1,TRBV28,TGTGCCAGCAGGGGATCTCACCAGACAGGGCACTTGAATACTGAAGCTTTCTTT,CASRGSHQTGHLNTEAFF
TRBJ2-1,.,TRBD2,TRBV5-1,TGCGCCAGCAGCCGGGGACTAGCGGGACAGGATGAGCAGTTCTTC,CASSRGLAGQDEQFF
TRBJ1-2,.,.,TRBV29-1,TGCAGCGTTGAAGACACCCCCCCCGGCGGGACGTACTATGGCTACACCTTC,CSVEDTPPGGTYYGYTF
TRBJ1-3,.,.,TRBV6-6,TGTGCCAGCAGTACCAGGGATTCTGGAAACACCATATATTTT,CASSTRDSGNTIYF
TRBJ1-3,.,.,TRBV5-6,TGTGCCAGCAGCTCTAGGGGACACCTTTTCTCTGGAAACACCATATATTTT,CASSSRGHLFSGNTIYF
TRBJ2-7,.,TRBD2,TRBV10-1,TGCGCCAGCAGTGAGTCCAAACGGGAGGTTGGACCCTACGAGCAGTACTTC,CASSESKREVGPYEQYF
TRBJ2-7,.,.,TRBV2,TGTGCCAGCAGTCGCAGTGGATACGAGCAGTACTTC,CASSRSGYEQYF
TRBJ1-4,.,.,TRBV19,TGTGCCAGTAGTATCGGGGGCAAGGAAAAACTGTTTTTT,CASSIGGKEKLFF
TRBJ2-6,.,TRBD1,TRBV19,TGTGCCAGTAGTGACAGGGGAAACGCTGGGGCCAACGTCCTGACTTTC,CASSDRGNAGANVLTF
TRBJ2-7,.,TRBD2,TRBV14,TGTGCCAGCAGCCAAGGTCTAACTAGCGGTGTCGAGCAGTACTTC,CASSQGLTSGVEQYF
TRBJ2-7,.,.,TRBV29-1,TGCAGCGCCACCTTAAACAGGGGGTCTAGCGGGAAGGAAGAGCAGTACTTC,CSATLNRGSSGKEEQYF
TRBJ1-5,few,.,TRBV18,TGTGCCAGCTCACAGGGACAAAATAGCAATCAGCCCCAGCATTTT,CASSQGQNSNQPQHF
TRBJ2-1,.,TRBD2,TRBV9,TGTGCCAGCAGCGTAGTAGCGGGAGCCCACAATGAGCAGTTCTTC,CASSVVAGAHNEQFF
TRBJ2-2,once,.,TRBV27,TGTGCCTGCAGACGAGGGGCGATAACCGGGGAGCTGTTTTTT,CACRRGAITGELFF
TRBJ1-1,few,.,TRBV7-9,TGTGCCAGCAGCTTAGGCTGGAACACTGAAGCTTTCTTT,CASSLGWNTEAFF